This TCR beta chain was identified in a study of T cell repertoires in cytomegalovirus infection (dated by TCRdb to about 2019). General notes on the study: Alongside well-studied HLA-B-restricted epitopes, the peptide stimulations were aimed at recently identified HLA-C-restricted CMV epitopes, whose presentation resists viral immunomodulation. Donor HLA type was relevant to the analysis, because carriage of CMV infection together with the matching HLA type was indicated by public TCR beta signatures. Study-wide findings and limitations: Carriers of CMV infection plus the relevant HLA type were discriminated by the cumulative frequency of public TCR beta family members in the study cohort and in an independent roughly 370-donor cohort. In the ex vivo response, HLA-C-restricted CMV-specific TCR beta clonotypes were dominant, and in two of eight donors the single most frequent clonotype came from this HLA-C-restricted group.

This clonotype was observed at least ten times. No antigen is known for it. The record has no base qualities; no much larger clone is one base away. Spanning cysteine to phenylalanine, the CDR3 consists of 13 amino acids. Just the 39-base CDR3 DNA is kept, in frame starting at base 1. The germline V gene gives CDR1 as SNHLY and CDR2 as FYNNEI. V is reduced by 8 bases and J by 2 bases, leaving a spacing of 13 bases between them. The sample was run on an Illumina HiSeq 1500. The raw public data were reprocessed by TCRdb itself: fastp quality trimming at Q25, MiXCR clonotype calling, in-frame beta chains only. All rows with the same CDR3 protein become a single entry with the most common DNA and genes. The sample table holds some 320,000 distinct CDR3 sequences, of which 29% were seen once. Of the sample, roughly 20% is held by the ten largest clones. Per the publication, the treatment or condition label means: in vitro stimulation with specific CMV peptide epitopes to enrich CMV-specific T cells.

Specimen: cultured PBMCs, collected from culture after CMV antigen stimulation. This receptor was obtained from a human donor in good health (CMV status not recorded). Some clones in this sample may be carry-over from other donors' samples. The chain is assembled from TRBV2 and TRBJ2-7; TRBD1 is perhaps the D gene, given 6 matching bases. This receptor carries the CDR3 CASGWTDTYEQYF. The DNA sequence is TGTGCCAGCGGGTGGACAGACACCTACGAGCAGTACTTC.